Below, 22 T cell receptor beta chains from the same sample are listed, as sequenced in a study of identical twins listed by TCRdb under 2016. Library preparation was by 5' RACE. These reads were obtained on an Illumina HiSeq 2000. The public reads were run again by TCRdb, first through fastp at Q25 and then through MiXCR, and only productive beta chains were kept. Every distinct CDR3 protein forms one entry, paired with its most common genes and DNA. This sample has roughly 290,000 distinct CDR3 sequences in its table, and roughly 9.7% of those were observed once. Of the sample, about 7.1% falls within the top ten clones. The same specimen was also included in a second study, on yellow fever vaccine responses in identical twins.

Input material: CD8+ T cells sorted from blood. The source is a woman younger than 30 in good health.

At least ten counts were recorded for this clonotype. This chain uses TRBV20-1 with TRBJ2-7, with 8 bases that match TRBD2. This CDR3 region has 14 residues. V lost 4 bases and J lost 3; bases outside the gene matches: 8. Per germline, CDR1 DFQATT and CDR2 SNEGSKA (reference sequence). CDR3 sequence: CSATSLAEYYEQYF. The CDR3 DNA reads TGCAGTGCTACTTCACTAGCGGAGTACTACGAGCAGTACTTC.

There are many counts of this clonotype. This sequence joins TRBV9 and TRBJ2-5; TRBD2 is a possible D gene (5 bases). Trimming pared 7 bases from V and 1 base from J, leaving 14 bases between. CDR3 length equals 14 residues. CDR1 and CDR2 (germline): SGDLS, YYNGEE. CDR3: CASSETGIQETQYF. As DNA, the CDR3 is TGTGCCAGCTCCGAGACGGGGATCCAAGAGACCCAGTACTTC.

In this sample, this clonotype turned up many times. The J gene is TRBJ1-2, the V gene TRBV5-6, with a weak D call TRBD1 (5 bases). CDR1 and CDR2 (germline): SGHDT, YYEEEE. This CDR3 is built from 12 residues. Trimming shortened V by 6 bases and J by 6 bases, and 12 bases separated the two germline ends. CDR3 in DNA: TGTGCCAGCATTTCGGGGACGAATGGCTACACCTTC. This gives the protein CASISGTNGYTF.

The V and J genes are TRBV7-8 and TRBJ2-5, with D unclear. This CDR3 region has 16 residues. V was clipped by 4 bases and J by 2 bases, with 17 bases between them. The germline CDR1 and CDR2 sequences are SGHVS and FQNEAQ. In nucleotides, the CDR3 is TGTGCCAGCAGCTATTCTCCGGGCCGACTTCAAGAGACCCAGTACTTC. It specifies CASSYSPGRLQETQYF.

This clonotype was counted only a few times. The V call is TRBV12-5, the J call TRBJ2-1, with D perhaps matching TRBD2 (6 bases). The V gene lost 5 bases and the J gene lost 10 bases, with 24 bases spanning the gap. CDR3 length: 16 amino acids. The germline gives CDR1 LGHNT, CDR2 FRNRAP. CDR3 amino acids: CASGHTGTPPSREQFF. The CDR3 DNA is TGTGCTAGTGGTCACACCGGGACTCCTCCGTCGAGGGAGCAGTTCTTC.

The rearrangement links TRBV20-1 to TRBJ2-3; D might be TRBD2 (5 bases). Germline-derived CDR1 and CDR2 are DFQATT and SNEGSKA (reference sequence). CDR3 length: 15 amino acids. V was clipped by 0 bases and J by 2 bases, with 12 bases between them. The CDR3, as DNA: TGCAGTGCTAGAGACTGGGCTAGCTCCACAGATACGCAGTATTTT. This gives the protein CSARDWASSTDTQYF.

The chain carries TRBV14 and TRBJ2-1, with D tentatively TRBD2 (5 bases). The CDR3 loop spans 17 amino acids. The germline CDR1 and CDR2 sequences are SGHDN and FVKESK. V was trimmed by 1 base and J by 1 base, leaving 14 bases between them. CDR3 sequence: CASSQAGMGFSYNEQFF. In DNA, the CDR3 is TGTGCCAGCAGCCAAGCGGGGATGGGATTTTCCTACAATGAGCAGTTCTTC. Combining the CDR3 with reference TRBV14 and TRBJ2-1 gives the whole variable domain EAGVTQFPSHSVIEKGQTVTLRCDPISGHDNLYWYRRVMGKEIKFLLHFVKESKQDESGMPNNRFLAERTGGTYSTLKVQPAELEDSGVYFCASSQAGMGFSYNEQFFGPGTRLTVL.

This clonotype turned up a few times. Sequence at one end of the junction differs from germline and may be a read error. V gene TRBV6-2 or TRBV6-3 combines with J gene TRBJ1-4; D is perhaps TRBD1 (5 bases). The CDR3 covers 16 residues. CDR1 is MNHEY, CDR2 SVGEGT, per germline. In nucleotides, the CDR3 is TGTGCCAGCAGCCCGTGGTCGTGGGGCAGCGGGGAACGTGTGGAATTT. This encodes CASSPWSWGSGERVEF.

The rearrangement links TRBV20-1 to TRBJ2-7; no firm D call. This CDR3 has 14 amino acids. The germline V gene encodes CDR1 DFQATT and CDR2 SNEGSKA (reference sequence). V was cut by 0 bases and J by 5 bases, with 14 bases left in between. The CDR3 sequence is CSARDILAVDEQYF. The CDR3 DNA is TGCAGTGCTAGAGATATACTGGCCGTCGACGAGCAGTACTTC.

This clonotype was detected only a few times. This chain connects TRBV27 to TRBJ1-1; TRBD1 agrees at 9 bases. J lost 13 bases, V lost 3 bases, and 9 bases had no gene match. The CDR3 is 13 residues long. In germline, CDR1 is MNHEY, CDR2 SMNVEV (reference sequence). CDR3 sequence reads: CASSLTGQGKVFF. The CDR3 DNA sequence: TGTGCCAGCAGTTTGACCGGACAGGGGAAGGTTTTCTTT.

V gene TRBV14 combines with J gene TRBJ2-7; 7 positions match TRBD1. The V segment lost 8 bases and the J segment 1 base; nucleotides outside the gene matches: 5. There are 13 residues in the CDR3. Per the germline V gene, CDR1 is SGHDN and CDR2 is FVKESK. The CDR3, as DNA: TGTGCCAGCGGGCCGGGACAGTCCTACGAGCAGTACTTC. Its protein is CASGPGQSYEQYF.

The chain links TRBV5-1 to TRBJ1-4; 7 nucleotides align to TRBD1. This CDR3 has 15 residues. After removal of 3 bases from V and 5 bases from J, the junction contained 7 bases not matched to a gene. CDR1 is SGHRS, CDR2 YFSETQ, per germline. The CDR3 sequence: CASSSGTVLNEKLFF. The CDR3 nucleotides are TGCGCCAGCAGCTCTGGGACAGTTTTGAATGAAAAACTGTTTTTT.

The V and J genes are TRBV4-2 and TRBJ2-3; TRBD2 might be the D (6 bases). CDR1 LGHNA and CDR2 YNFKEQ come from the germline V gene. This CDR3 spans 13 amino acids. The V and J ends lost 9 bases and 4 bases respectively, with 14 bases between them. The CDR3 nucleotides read TGTGCCAGTAGCGGCTACTTCCCAGATACGCAGTATTTT. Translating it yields CASSGYFPDTQYF.

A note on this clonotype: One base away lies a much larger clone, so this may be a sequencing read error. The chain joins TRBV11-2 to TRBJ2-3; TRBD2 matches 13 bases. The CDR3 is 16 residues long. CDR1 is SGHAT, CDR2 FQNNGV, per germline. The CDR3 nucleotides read TGTGCCTGCAGCTCCGGACTAGCGGGGGCTGGAGATACGCAGTATTTT. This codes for CACSSGLAGAGDTQYF.

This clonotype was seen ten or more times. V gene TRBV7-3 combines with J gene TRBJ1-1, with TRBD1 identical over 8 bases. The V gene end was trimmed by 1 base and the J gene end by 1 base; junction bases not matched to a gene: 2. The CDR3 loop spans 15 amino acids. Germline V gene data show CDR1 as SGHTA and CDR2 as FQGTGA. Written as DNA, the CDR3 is TGTGCCAGCAGCTTAAACGGACAGGGGAACACTGAAGCTTTCTTT. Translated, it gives CASSLNGQGNTEAFF.

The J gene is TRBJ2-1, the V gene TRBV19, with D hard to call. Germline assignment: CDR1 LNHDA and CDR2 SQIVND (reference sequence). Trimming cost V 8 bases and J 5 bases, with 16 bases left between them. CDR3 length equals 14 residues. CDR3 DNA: TGTGCCAGTCGCTTGCTTGGCGGAAACAATGAGCAGTTCTTC. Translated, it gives CASRLLGGNNEQFF.

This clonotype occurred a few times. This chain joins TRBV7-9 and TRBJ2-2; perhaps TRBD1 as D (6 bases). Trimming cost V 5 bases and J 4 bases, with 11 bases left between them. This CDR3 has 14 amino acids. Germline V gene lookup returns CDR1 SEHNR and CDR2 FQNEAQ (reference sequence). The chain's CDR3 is CASSPRTATGELFF. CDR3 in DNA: TGTGCCAGCAGCCCCCGGACAGCCACCGGGGAGCTGTTTTTT.

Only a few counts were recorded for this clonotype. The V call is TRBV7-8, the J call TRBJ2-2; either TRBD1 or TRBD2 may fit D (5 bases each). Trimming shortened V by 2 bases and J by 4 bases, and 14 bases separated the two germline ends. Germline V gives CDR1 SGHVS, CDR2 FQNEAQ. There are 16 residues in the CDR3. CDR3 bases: TGTGCCAGCAGCTTACGGAGGACAAGACCCACCGGGGAGCTGTTTTTT. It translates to CASSLRRTRPTGELFF.

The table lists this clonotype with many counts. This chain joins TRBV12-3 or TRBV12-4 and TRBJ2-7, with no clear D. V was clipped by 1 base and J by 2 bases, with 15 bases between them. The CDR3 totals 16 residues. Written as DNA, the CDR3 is TGTGCCAGCAGTTTAGGGGTCGGCAGTTTAACCTACGAGCAGTACTTC. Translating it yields CASSLGVGSLTYEQYF.

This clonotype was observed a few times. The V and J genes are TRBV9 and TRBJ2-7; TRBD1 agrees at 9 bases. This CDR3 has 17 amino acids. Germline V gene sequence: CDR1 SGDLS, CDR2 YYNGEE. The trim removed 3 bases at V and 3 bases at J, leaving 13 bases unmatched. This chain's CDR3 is CASSGLFPGQGSYEQYF. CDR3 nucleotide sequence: TGTGCCAGCAGCGGGCTATTTCCGGGACAGGGTAGCTACGAGCAGTACTTC.

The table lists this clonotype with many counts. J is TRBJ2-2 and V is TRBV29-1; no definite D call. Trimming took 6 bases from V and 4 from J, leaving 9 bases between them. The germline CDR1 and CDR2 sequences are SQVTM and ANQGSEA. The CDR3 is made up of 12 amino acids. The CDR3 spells CSVPLPTGELFF. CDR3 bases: TGCAGCGTCCCGTTGCCCACCGGGGAGCTGTTTTTT.

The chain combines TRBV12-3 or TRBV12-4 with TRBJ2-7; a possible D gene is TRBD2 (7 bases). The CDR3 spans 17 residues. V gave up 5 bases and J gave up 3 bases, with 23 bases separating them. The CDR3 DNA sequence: TGTGCCAGCAGTGTTATAAGGGGCGGGGGCAGACACTACGAGCAGTACTTC. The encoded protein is CASSVIRGGGRHYEQYF.